This T cell receptor beta chain was profiled in a study of blood T cell repertoires in COVID-19 (dated by TCRdb to 2020 to 2021). For the wider study: Samples covering the acute and convalescent phases of COVID-19 were provided by collaborators in the United States, Italy and Spain. A freely available public database, intended as a resource for researchers studying the immune response to SARS-CoV-2, is where the repertoires were released. Where HLA class I and class II types were available, the types were taken from metadata supplied by the sample provider, not from assay-based typing. The prospective study material was composed of cDNA or gDNA derived from T cells, B-cell-depleted T cells, or PBMCs. A de-identified subject ID, COVID-19 status, age in years and sex were almost always included in the sample metadata. Samples came from the ongoing ImmuneRACE study (first 160 participants) plus 1,254 subjects from 6 global collaborators. The dataset comprised deeply sampled blood TCRbeta repertoires from subjects exposed to, actively infected with, or recovered from COVID-19. Overall study results and their limits: The amount of clinical and demographic metadata varied by source and participant and was provided uncurated.

Details on this clone: Its cognate antigen has yet to be identified. Per-base quality was not reported, and no clone a single base away is much larger than it.

Each collaborating institution followed its own protocols to collect whole blood in K2EDTA tubes. For TCRbeta analysis, collaborators shipped samples in one of three forms: frozen whole blood, isolated PBMCs, or DNA extracted from either of those sample types. TCRbeta CDR3 regions were amplified from genomic DNA using the immunoSEQ Assay, a bias-controlled multiplex PCR. Turning to the authors' computational methods: Within the assay, amplification of reference gene primers was used to estimate how many nucleated cells each sample contained. To quantify the absolute abundance of each unique TCRbeta CDR3 rearrangement, sequence reads were collapsed and filtered. Productive Simpson clonality was computed per sample as the square root of Simpson's diversity index over productive rearrangements. TCRdb stores this immuneACCESS table with in-frame sequences only. Part of the clones is absent; in the studies checked, under half of the shortfall reflects unresolved V genes, and no reason is known for the rest. That table supplies the V and J calls and clone size; D and trimming were determined from the DNA. This sample comprises 120,000 or so clones, about 79% of them detected only once. The top ten clonotypes cover approximately 16% of the sample.

V sheds 5 bases and J sheds 0 bases, leaving 20 bases between their ends. Counted from cysteine to phenylalanine, this CDR3 has 18 amino acids. This entry keeps only the CDR3 DNA: 54 bases, framed from base 1. The germline V gene (reference sequence) yields MNHEY for CDR1 and SMNVEV for CDR2. The receptor was derived from a woman older than 75 with active or convalescent COVID-19. Rearrangement joined TRBV27 to TRBJ1-3, with TRBD1 tentatively as D gene (5 bases match). Sequenced material: peripheral blood. The DNA sequence is given as TGTGCCAGCAGTCCTGCGGGACGGGAAAATTTCTCTGGAAACACCATATATTTT. It translates to CASSPAGRENFSGNTIYF.